These 30 T cell receptor beta chains share one sample of origin, sequenced in a study of cytomegalovirus exposure and HLA in healthy donors. The primer mix had 60 Vbeta and 13 Jbeta primers. The data were produced by immunoSEQ multiplex PCR, yet TCRdb's version contains in-frame clones alone and is incomplete. The table shows fewer than 200,000 clones, with roughly 9.4% occurring only once. Sequencing was carried out using PBMCs. Source of these receptors: a woman in her 30s in good health and CMV-seropositive.

The DNA for the CDR3 is TGCGCCAGCAGCTTGGGTGGGCAGGGCTTCTCTGAAGCTTTCTTT. As protein: CASSLGGQGFSEAFF. V usage is TRBV5-1 and J usage is TRBJ1-1, with D perhaps TRBD1 (5 bases). V lost 0 bases and J 6 bases, leaving 15 bases between the germline ends. The CDR3 contains 15 residues. Germline lookup yields CDR1 SGHRS and CDR2 YFSETQ.

The V and J genes are TRBV4-1 and TRBJ2-5; 8 bases match TRBD2. CDR1 MGHRA and CDR2 YSYEKL come from the germline V gene. This CDR3 spans 15 amino acids. J lost 1 base, V lost 2 bases, and 3 bases had no gene match. The CDR3 region is CASSQKTSGQETQYF. CDR3 sequence (DNA): TGCGCCAGCAGCCAAAAAACTAGCGGCCAAGAGACCCAGTACTTC.

The chain's CDR3 is CASSLNRWSETQYF. The CDR3 bases are TGTGCCAGCAGCTTAAACAGGTGGTCAGAGACCCAGTACTTC. The chain employs TRBV11-2 and TRBJ2-5; perhaps TRBD1 as D (5 bases). The CDR3 length is 14 residues. The V end was cut by 2 bases, the J end by 4 bases, with 11 bases between. CDR1 is SGHAT, CDR2 FQNNGV, per germline.

This rearrangement joins TRBV7-9 to TRBJ2-1, with 7 nucleotides matching TRBD2. CDR3 size: 14 residues. Germline CDR1 is SEHNR and CDR2 is FQNEAQ (reference sequence). J lost 6 bases, V lost 3 bases, and 5 bases had no gene match. Written as DNA, the CDR3 is TGTGCCAGCAGCTTGAGCGGGGTACTCAATGAGCAGTTCTTC. Encoded protein: CASSLSGVLNEQFF.

On this clone: The sample holds other DNA sequences that translate to the same CDR3. The CDR3 region has the DNA TGTGCCAGCAGCTTGACTAGCGGTTCCTACAATGAGCAGTTCTTC. Its translation: CASSLTSGSYNEQFF. The gene calls are TRBV5-4 and TRBJ2-1, with 8 nucleotides matching TRBD2. CDR1 and CDR2 from the germline V gene are SGHNT and YYREEE (reference sequence). The length of the CDR3 is 15 residues. J lost 1 base, V lost 1 base, and 1 base had no gene match.

The chain uses TRBV29-1 and TRBJ2-7; 11 bases agree with TRBD1. This CDR3 spans 14 amino acids. Per germline, CDR1 SQVTM and CDR2 ANQGSEA. The V and J ends lost 7 bases and 4 bases, in that order; junction bases with no gene match: 9. In DNA form, the CDR3 reads TGCAGCGCCGCAGTAGGGACAGGGGGGTACGAGCAGTACTTC. It yields the protein CSAAVGTGGYEQYF.

This clone has just a few counts. This chain uses TRBV7-8 with TRBJ2-7; maybe TRBD1 (5 bases). V lost 1 base, J lost 3 bases, and 10 bases lay in between. The CDR3 contains 14 residues. Germline lookup yields CDR1 SGHVS and CDR2 FQNEAQ. DNA of the CDR3: TGTGCCAGCAGCTTAGTGGGTAGGGGCTACGAGCAGTACTTC. It specifies CASSLVGRGYEQYF.

This chain joins TRBV13 and TRBJ2-5; possible D gene TRBD2, 5 bases. Germline CDR1 is PRHDT and CDR2 is FYEKMQ (reference sequence). The CDR3 spans 17 residues. V lost 0 bases and J 4 bases, leaving 18 bases between the germline ends. Here the CDR3 DNA reads TGTGCCAGCAGCTTAGGGCGAAGCGGAGAGTTGGGAGAGACCCAGTACTTC. This codes for CASSLGRSGELGETQYF.

This clone showed up just a few times. The rearrangement uses TRBV5-1 and TRBJ2-2, with 7 bases matching TRBD2. The CDR3 runs to 18 residues. The germline gives CDR1 SGHRS, CDR2 YFSETQ. V lost 7 bases, J lost 4 bases, and 19 bases stayed unmatched. CDR3 sequence reads: CASGAASGKGLGTGELFF. CDR3 DNA sequence: TGCGCCAGCGGCGCCGCCAGCGGGAAGGGTTTAGGCACCGGGGAGCTGTTTTTT.

The chain employs TRBV25-1 and TRBJ2-1; D call uncertain. Germline CDR1 is MGHDK and CDR2 is SYGVNS. V lost 4 bases and J lost 8, with 3 bases in between. This CDR3 region has 10 residues. CDR3 in amino acids: CASSGDEQFF. CDR3 DNA: TGTGCCAGCAGTGGAGATGAGCAGTTCTTC.

The genes are TRBV7-6 and TRBJ1-4; 10 bases map to TRBD1. V lost 5 bases and J lost 4; bases outside the gene matches: 4. Looked up from germline, CDR1 is SGHVS and CDR2 is FNYEAQ. The CDR3 extends over 15 amino acids. DNA of the CDR3: TGTGCCAGCAGCGGTCGGACAGGGGGTAATGAAAAACTGTTTTTT. Amino acid sequence: CASSGRTGGNEKLFF.

This chain links TRBV11-2 with TRBJ1-3; D gene ambiguous. The CDR3 spans 14 residues. The V gene lost 5 bases and the J gene lost 0 bases, with 8 bases spanning the gap. Germline V CDR1 and CDR2: SGHAT, FQNNGV. CDR3 in DNA: TGTGCCAGCAGCCCCTATTACTCTGGAAACACCATATATTTT. Its protein is CASSPYYSGNTIYF. Complete variable domain (other parts from reference TRBV11-2 and TRBJ1-3): EAGVAQSPRYKIIEKRQSVAFWCNPISGHATLYWYQQILGQGPKLLIQFQNNGVVDDSQLPKDRFSAERLKGVDSTLKIQPAKLEDSAVYLCASSPYYSGNTIYFGEGSWLTVV.

This clone turned up a few times. The chain joins TRBV21-1 to TRBJ1-1; the DNA was not used to check the table's D call, TRBD1. TRBV21-1 represents a pseudogene. CDR3 size: 18 residues. The CDR3 bases are TGTGCCAGCAGCAGAGATGACAGAAACCTCTTCATGAACACTGAAGCTTTCTTT. The encoded protein is CASSRDDRNLFMNTEAFF.

This clone has a handful of counts. This chain connects TRBV30 to TRBJ2-1; a possible D gene is TRBD2 (5 bases). The germline V and J ends were trimmed by 2 bases and 1 base, with 12 bases remaining between them. Germline V gene lookup returns CDR1 GTSNPN and CDR2 SVGIG (reference sequence). The CDR3 is made up of 15 amino acids. CDR3: CAWSKEAVSYNEQFF. CDR3 sequence (DNA): TGTGCCTGGAGTAAGGAAGCGGTTTCCTACAATGAGCAGTTCTTC.

The chain combines TRBV19 with TRBJ2-3, with D unresolved. CDR3 length: 14 amino acids. The germline V and J ends were trimmed by 5 bases and 6 bases, with 15 bases remaining between them. Germline V CDR1 and CDR2: LNHDA, SQIVND (reference sequence). Here the CDR3 DNA reads TGTGCCAGTAGTCTGTGGCCGGGTTCGGATACGCAGTATTTT. Translated: CASSLWPGSDTQYF.

The CDR3 is CASSQELVAPYNEQFF. CDR3 sequence (DNA): TGCGCCAGCAGCCAAGAACTAGTAGCGCCCTACAATGAGCAGTTCTTC. V gene TRBV4-1 combines with J gene TRBJ2-1; D is possibly TRBD2 (5 bases). The ends were cut back, 0 bases at V and 2 bases at J, with 11 bases in the middle. From germline, CDR1 is MGHRA and CDR2 YSYEKL. CDR3 length: 16 residues.

CDR3 sequence reads: CASSVGGGWGEKLFF. Written as DNA, the CDR3 is TGTGCCAGCAGCGTAGGGGGGGGCTGGGGTGAAAAACTGTTTTTT. The chain uses TRBV9 and TRBJ1-4, with a possible D match to TRBD1 (6 bases). Germline V CDR1 and CDR2: SGDLS, YYNGEE. Trimming took 0 bases from V and 7 from J, leaving 13 bases between them. The CDR3 has 15 residues.

Notes on this clone: At one boundary the junction diverges from the germline segment, which might be a read error. J is TRBJ2-2 and V is TRBV30, with a tentative D call TRBD2 (6 bases). CDR1 GTSNPN and CDR2 SVGIG come from the germline V gene (reference sequence). CDR3 length: 13 amino acids. DNA of the CDR3: TGTGCCTGGAGCGAAGGGTACGGCGGGGCGCTGTTTTTT. Amino acid sequence: CAWSEGYGGALFF.

The rearrangement uses TRBV5-1 and TRBJ2-7; TRBD2 matches 7 bases. Germline loops: CDR1 SGHRS, CDR2 YFSETQ. V shed 1 base, J shed 3 bases, and the junction held 7 bases outside the gene matches. The CDR3 sequence is 15 residues long. The CDR3 region has the DNA TGCGCCAGCAGCTTGCGACTAGCTGGGAGCTACGAGCAGTACTTC. It specifies CASSLRLAGSYEQYF. The whole variable domain, remainder taken from reference TRBV5-1 and TRBJ2-7, is KAGVTQTPRYLIKTRGQQVTLSCSPISGHRSVSWYQQTPGQGLQFLFEYFSETQRNKGNFPGRFSGRQFSNSRSEMNVSTLELGDSALYLCASSLRLAGSYEQYFGPGTRLTVT.

This chain joins TRBV18 and TRBJ2-1; 8 bases agree with TRBD2. The germline CDR1 and CDR2 sequences are KGHSH and LQKENI. CDR3 size: 16 residues. Germline trimming cut 2 bases from V and 4 bases from J; bases unmatched to any gene: 7. CDR3 nucleotides: TGTGCCAGCTCACCATACATGGGACTAGGTTACAATGAGCAGTTCTTC. Translating it yields CASSPYMGLGYNEQFF.

This clone has only a few counts. The rearrangement links TRBV23-1 to TRBJ1-2; 9 bases are shared with TRBD1. TRBV23-1 is noted as an ORF with a role that remains uncertain. Trimming removed 8 bases from V and 9 bases from J; junction bases left unmatched: 7. The CDR3 is made up of 12 amino acids. CDR3 amino acids: CASWTGEYSYTF. DNA of the CDR3: TGCGCCAGCTGGACAGGGGAATATAGCTACACCTTC.

This clone came up a few times. V and J are TRBV15 and TRBJ2-7; TRBD1 matches at 8 bases. Germline lookup yields CDR1 LNHNV and CDR2 YYDKDF (reference sequence). V gave up 0 bases and J gave up 7 bases; unmatched junction bases: 8. The CDR3 is 15 amino acids. DNA of the CDR3: TGTGCCACCAGCAGAGAGAGGACAGGGCTGGGGGAGCAGTACTTC. This gives the protein CATSRERTGLGEQYF.

This clone came up a few times. The J gene is TRBJ2-1, the V gene TRBV5-1; 9 nucleotides match TRBD2. The J segment lost 8 bases and the V segment lost 2 bases, leaving 8 bases of the junction unmatched. The CDR3 has 15 residues. Germline V gene sequence: CDR1 SGHRS, CDR2 YFSETQ. In DNA, the CDR3 is TGCGCCAGCAGCTTATCGAATAGCGGGAGATATGAGCAGTTCTTC. Translation gives CASSLSNSGRYEQFF.

The chain combines TRBV5-1 with TRBJ1-5, with TRBD1 matching over 8 bases. The CDR3 is 15 residues long. Germline V gives CDR1 SGHRS, CDR2 YFSETQ. V was clipped by 4 bases and J by 3 bases; unmatched bases: 6. The CDR3, as DNA: TGCGCCAGCAGCCGTTCGACAGGGGACAATCAGCCCCAGCATTTT. It is translated as CASSRSTGDNQPQHF. The variable domain in full, completed from reference TRBV5-1 and TRBJ1-5, reads KAGVTQTPRYLIKTRGQQVTLSCSPISGHRSVSWYQQTPGQGLQFLFEYFSETQRNKGNFPGRFSGRQFSNSRSEMNVSTLELGDSALYLCASSRSTGDNQPQHFGDGTRLSIL.

This clone was recorded a few times. The CDR3 sequence: CASSPGQLMDGYTF. Written as DNA, the CDR3 is TGCGCCAGCAGCCCTGGACAGCTTATGGATGGCTACACCTTC. The chain has TRBV5-1 and TRBJ1-2, with D possibly being TRBD1 (6 bases). This CDR3 has 14 amino acids. Germline-derived CDR1 and CDR2 are SGHRS and YFSETQ. V gave up 4 bases and J gave up 6 bases, with 16 bases separating them. The variable domain in full, completed from reference TRBV5-1 and TRBJ1-2, reads KAGVTQTPRYLIKTRGQQVTLSCSPISGHRSVSWYQQTPGQGLQFLFEYFSETQRNKGNFPGRFSGRQFSNSRSEMNVSTLELGDSALYLCASSPGQLMDGYTFGSGTRLTVV.

This clone has more than one count but fewer than ten. The rearrangement joins TRBV7-9 to TRBJ1-1; 7 nucleotides line up with TRBD1. This CDR3 contains 16 residues. The germline CDR1 and CDR2 sequences are SEHNR and FQNEAQ (reference sequence). After removal of 4 bases from V and 3 bases from J, the junction contained 11 bases not matched to a gene. The CDR3 region has the DNA TGTGCCAGCAGCTATGACAGGGAGATGCGGTACACTGAAGCTTTCTTT. Its protein is CASSYDREMRYTEAFF. Based on the CDR3 plus reference TRBV7-9 and TRBJ1-1, the full variable domain is DTGVSQNPRHKITKRGQNVTFRCDPISEHNRLYWYRQTLGQGPEFLTYFQNEAQLEKSRLLSDRFSAERPKGSFSTLEIQRTEQGDSAMYLCASSYDREMRYTEAFFGQGTRLTVV.

This clone was picked up a small number of times. The V gene is TRBV30, the J gene TRBJ2-3; no definite D call. The CDR3 totals 14 residues. From germline, CDR1 is GTSNPN and CDR2 SVGIG (reference sequence). Trimming removed 2 bases at V and 4 bases at J, with 13 bases between. The CDR3 protein is CAWSNAVVSDTQYF. The CDR3 bases are TGTGCCTGGAGTAACGCGGTAGTCTCAGATACGCAGTATTTT.

The chain carries TRBV5-1 and TRBJ2-1, with 7 bases identical to TRBD1. V lost 2 bases and J lost 7; bases outside the gene matches: 0. Germline lookup yields CDR1 SGHRS and CDR2 YFSETQ. The CDR3 consists of 12 residues. The CDR3 spells CASSLQGNEQFF. In nucleotides, the CDR3 is TGCGCCAGCAGCTTACAGGGGAATGAGCAGTTCTTC.

This clone was recorded a few times. J is TRBJ2-3 and V is TRBV6-5; 11 bases are a match to TRBD2. The CDR3 length is 14 residues. In germline, CDR1 is MNHEY, CDR2 SVGAGI. The V gene end was trimmed by 6 bases and the J gene end by 4 bases; junction bases not matched to a gene: 3. The CDR3 loop is CASRELAGADTQYF. The DNA for the CDR3 is TGTGCCAGCAGGGAACTAGCGGGAGCAGATACGCAGTATTTT.

This chain uses TRBV15 with TRBJ2-5, with 7 bases aligning to TRBD2. Germline lookup yields CDR1 LNHNV and CDR2 YYDKDF (reference sequence). The CDR3 is 16 amino acids. The junction had 9 bases not matched to a gene; V was cut back by 0 bases and J by 5 bases. The CDR3 sequence: CATSRDLGLGGETQYF. The CDR3 DNA reads as TGTGCCACCAGCAGAGATTTGGGACTCGGGGGGGAGACCCAGTACTTC.